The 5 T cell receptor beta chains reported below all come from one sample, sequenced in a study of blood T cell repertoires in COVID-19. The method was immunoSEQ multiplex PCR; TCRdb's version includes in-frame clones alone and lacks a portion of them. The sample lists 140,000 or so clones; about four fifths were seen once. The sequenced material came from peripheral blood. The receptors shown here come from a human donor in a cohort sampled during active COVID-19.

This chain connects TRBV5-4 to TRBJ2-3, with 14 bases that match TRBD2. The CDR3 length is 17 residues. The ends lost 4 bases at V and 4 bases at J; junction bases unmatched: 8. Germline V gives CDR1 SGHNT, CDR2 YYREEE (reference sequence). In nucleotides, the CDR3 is TGTGCCAGCAGCCCAGGACTAGCGGGGGGTGGGGCAGATACGCAGTATTTT. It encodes CASSPGLAGGGADTQYF.

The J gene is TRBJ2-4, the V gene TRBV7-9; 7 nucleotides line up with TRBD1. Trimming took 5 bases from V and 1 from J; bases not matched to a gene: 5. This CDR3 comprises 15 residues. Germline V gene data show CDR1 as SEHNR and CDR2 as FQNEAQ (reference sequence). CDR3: CASSVTGVAKNIQYF. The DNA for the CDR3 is TGTGCCAGCAGCGTAACAGGGGTTGCCAAAAACATTCAGTACTTC. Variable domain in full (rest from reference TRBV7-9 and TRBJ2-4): DTGVSQNPRHKITKRGQNVTFRCDPISEHNRLYWYRQTLGQGPEFLTYFQNEAQLEKSRLLSDRFSAERPKGSFSTLEIQRTEQGDSAMYLCASSVTGVAKNIQYFGAGTRLSVL.

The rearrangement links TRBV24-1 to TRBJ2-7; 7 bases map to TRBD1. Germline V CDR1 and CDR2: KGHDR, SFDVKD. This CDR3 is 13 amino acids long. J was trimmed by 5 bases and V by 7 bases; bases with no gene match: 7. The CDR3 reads CATRGSGTDEQYF. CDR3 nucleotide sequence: TGTGCCACCAGGGGATCCGGGACAGACGAGCAGTACTTC.

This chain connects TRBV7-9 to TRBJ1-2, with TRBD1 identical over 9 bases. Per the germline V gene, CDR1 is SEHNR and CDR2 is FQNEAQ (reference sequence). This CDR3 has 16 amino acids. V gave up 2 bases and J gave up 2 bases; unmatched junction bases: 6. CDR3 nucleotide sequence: TGTGCCAGCAGCTTAACAGGGGGCCGTGAAAACTATGGCTACACCTTC. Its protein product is CASSLTGGRENYGYTF. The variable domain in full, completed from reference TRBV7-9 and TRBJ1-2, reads DTGVSQNPRHKITKRGQNVTFRCDPISEHNRLYWYRQTLGQGPEFLTYFQNEAQLEKSRLLSDRFSAERPKGSFSTLEIQRTEQGDSAMYLCASSLTGGRENYGYTFGSGTRLTVV.

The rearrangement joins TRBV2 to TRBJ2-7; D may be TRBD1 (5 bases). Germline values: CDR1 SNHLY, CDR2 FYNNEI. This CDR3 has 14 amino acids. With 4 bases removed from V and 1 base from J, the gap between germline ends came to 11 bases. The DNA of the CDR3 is TGTGCCAGCAGTGTGGGCAGGGTGTCCTACGAGCAGTACTTC. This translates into CASSVGRVSYEQYF.